This T cell receptor (beta chain) was profiled in a study of Ad26.COV2.S vaccination and SARS-CoV-2 variants. At the level of the study: The Ad26.COV2.S arm of the COV1001 trial was where the donor was placed. Once, or twice with 56 days between doses, Ad26.COV2.S was given intramuscularly. Study-wide results and limits: Analyses of TCR breadth and depth may have underestimated total T cell responses.

Sequenced by immunoSEQ multiplex PCR; TCRdb stores in-frame clones only, minus some. The sample comprises 350,000 to 500,000 clones, about nine tenths of which are singletons, and approximately 4.3% rests with the top ten. Regarding treatment: roughly 19 received Ad26.COV2.S at low or high dose, single or two shots; about 5 received placebo; per-sample allocation not given. Sampling happened 63 days after the first vaccine or placebo injection. A note on this clone: The target antigen is unknown. This sample also contains other DNA sequences that code for the same CDR3.

Germline assignment: CDR1 SGDLS and CDR2 YYNGEE. Trimming removed 2 bases from V and 3 bases from J, with 7 bases in between. CDR3 length: 13 amino acids. The input for sequencing was peripheral blood, taken in a trial of Ad26.COV2.S vaccine versus placebo. The receptor comes from a person aged 18-65 years who received the Ad26.COV2.S COVID-19 vaccine or a placebo. This sequence joins TRBV9 and TRBJ2-3; D is perhaps TRBD2 (6 bases). The CDR3 region has the DNA TGTGCCAGCAGCGTGGAGGGGACAGATACGCAGTATTTT. This gives the protein CASSVEGTDTQYF.